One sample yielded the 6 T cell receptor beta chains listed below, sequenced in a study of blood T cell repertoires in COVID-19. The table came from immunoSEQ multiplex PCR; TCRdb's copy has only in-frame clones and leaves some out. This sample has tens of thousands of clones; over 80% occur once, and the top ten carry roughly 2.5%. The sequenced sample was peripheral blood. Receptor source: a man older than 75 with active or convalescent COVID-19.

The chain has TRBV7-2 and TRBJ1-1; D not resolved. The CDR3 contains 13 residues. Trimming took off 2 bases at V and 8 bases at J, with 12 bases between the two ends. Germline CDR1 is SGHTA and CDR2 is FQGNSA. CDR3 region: CASSLSRSSEAFF. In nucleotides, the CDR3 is TGTGCCAGCAGCTTATCTAGGTCGAGCGAAGCTTTCTTT. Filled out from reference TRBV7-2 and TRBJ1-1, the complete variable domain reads GAGVSQSPSNKVTEKGKDVELRCDPISGHTALYWYRQSLGQGLEFLIYFQGNSAPDKSGLPSDRFSAERTGGSVSTLTIQRTQQEDSAVYLCASSLSRSSEAFFGQGTRLTVV.

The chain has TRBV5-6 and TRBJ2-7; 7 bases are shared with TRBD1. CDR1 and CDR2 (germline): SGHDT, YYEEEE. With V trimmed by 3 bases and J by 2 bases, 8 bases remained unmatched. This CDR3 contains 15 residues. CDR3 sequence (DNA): TGTGCCAGCAGCTCTTTCCGGACAGGCCCCTACGAGCAGTACTTC. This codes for CASSSFRTGPYEQYF. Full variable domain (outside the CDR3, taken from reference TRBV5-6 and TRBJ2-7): DAGVTQSPTHLIKTRGQQVTLRCSPKSGHDTVSWYQQALGQGPQFIFQYYEEEERQRGNFPDRFSGHQFPNYSSELNVNALLLGDSALYLCASSSFRTGPYEQYFGPGTRLTVT.

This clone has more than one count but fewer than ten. The CDR3 loop is CASSAGRGAETQYF. The CDR3 DNA follows: TGTGCCAGCAGCGCGGGACGGGGGGCAGAGACCCAGTACTTC. The J gene is TRBJ2-5, the V gene TRBV11-2; TRBD2 is a possible D gene (7 bases). The germline V gene has CDR1 SGHAT and CDR2 FQNNGV. The V end was cut by 5 bases, the J end by 4 bases, with 14 bases between. The length of the CDR3 is 14 residues.

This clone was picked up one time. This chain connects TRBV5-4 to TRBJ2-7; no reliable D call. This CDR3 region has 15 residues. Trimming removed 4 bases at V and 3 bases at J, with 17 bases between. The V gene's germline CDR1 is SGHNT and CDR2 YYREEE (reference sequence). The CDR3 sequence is CASSQKTEAFYEQYF. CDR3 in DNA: TGTGCCAGCAGCCAGAAGACGGAAGCGTTCTACGAGCAGTACTTC.

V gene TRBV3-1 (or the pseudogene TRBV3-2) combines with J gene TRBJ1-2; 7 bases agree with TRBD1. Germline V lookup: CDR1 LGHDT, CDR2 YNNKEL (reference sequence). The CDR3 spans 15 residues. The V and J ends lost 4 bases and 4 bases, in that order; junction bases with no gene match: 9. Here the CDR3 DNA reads TGTGCCAGCAGCCGTCGCGGGCAGGGGGTCTATGGCTACACCTTC. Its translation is CASSRRGQGVYGYTF.

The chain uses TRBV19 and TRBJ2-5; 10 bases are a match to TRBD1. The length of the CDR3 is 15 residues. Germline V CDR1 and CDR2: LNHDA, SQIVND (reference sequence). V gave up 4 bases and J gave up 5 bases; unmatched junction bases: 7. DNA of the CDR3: TGTGCCAGTAGTAGCGACAGGGGGCGCGGGGAGACCCAGTACTTC. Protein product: CASSSDRGRGETQYF.